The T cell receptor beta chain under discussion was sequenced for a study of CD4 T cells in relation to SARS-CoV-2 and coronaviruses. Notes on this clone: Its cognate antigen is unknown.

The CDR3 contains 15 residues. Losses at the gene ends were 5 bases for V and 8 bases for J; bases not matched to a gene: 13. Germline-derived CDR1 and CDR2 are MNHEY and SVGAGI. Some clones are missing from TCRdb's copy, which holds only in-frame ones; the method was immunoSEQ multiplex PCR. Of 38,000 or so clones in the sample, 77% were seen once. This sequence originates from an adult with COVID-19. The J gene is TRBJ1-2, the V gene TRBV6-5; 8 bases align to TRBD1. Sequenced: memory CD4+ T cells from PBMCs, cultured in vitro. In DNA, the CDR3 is TGTGCCAGCAGTCTTCGGACAGGGAGCCCCAGGGGCTACACCTTC. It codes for CASSLRTGSPRGYTF.